This T cell receptor (beta chain) was captured in a study of response to subunit inactivated influenza vaccine. Notes on the study in general: The authors proposed limited new T cell recruitment per seasonal influenza vaccination.

TCRdb reanalysed the RT-PCR reads using MiXCR and keeps one entry per CDR3 protein. The sample yields 630,000 or so distinct CDR3 sequences, about 15% seen once. Germline values: CDR1 SQVTM, CDR2 ANQGSEA. V gave up 7 bases and J gave up 0 bases; unmatched junction bases: 9. This CDR3 is built from 16 residues. This clonotype has a handful of counts. Its antigen is currently unknown. The rearrangement uses TRBV29-1 and TRBJ1-5, with TRBD1 matching over 10 bases. The starting material was PBMCs from blood, obtained 11 to 12 days after vaccination. The sequence was obtained from a man aged 50-60 years who received an inactivated influenza vaccine. The CDR3 DNA reads as TGCAGCGCCACGACAGGGGGCACGAGTAGCAATCAGCCCCAGCATTTT. It specifies CSATTGGTSSNQPQHF.